The present entry profiles one TCR beta chain with its context. This sample was included in a study of blood T cell repertoires in COVID-19. Study-level background: Samples taken during acute and convalescent COVID-19 were collected in the United States, Italy and Spain. Sample material is recorded as cDNA or gDNA derived from T cells, B-cell-depleted T cells, or PBMCs.

The length of the CDR3 is 16 residues. The germline gives CDR1 KGHDR, CDR2 SFDVKD. Trimming left V 3 bases short and J 0 bases short, with 10 bases between. As processed by the authors: Amplification from reference gene primers served as the basis for estimated nucleated cell counts. Clones were sequenced by immunoSEQ multiplex PCR, and TCRdb holds only the in-frame ones, with some missing. D and trimming were read from the DNA, whereas the V and J calls and clone size are those reported in that table. Here the sample spans tens of thousands of clones, over 80% being singletons. This receptor was taken from a woman aged 55-69 years with active COVID-19. The chain has TRBV24-1 and TRBJ1-4; no reliable D call. The sample taken for sequencing was peripheral blood. Here the CDR3 reads CATSDQGRATNEKLFF. In DNA form, the CDR3 reads TGTGCCACCAGTGATCAAGGGAGAGCAACTAATGAAAAACTGTTTTTT.